This T cell receptor (beta chain) was captured in a study of blood T cell repertoires in COVID-19. Study-level information: COVID-19 samples, acute and convalescent, were from the United States, Italy and Spain.

V lost 4 bases and J lost 4, with 22 bases in between. Germline lookup yields CDR1 LNHDA and CDR2 SQIVND (reference sequence). The CDR3 is made up of 17 amino acids. Produced via immunoSEQ multiplex PCR; TCRdb's table is partial and in-frame only. The table lists about 180,000 clones, 81% of them singletons. This receptor was identified in a woman in her thirties or forties with acute COVID-19. V usage is TRBV19 and J usage is TRBJ1-1; D is perhaps TRBD1 (5 bases). The source material was PBMCs or T cells enriched from blood (not recorded which). The CDR3 sequence: CASSTPSGWGVGTEAFF. The CDR3 DNA reads as TGTGCCAGTAGTACCCCCTCCGGGTGGGGCGTAGGCACTGAAGCTTTCTTT.